What follows are 5 T cell receptor beta chains derived from one specimen sequenced in a study of blood T cell repertoires in COVID-19. Sequencing was performed with immunoSEQ multiplex PCR; in TCRdb, only in-frame clones are kept and a portion is missing. The table records a few hundred thousand clones, 90% of them present only once. The sequencing sample was made of peripheral blood. These receptors originate from a woman in her 30s with COVID-19, enrolled during active disease.

This clone occurred once. This sequence joins TRBV5-4 and TRBJ1-1; D remains unclear. The V gene lost 10 bases and the J gene lost 4 bases, with 17 bases spanning the gap. The CDR3 covers 13 residues. CDR1 is SGHNT and CDR2 is YYREEE in the germline V gene (reference sequence). This chain's CDR3 is CAYLRPPGTEAFF. DNA of the CDR3: TGTGCCTATTTGCGGCCCCCCGGCACTGAAGCTTTCTTT.

In its sample, this clone was seen once. The gene calls are TRBV27 and TRBJ2-3, with D possibly being TRBD2 (6 bases). V lost 3 bases and J 0 bases, leaving 7 bases between the germline ends. The CDR3 runs 14 residues. The germline CDR1 and CDR2 sequences are MNHEY and SMNVEV (reference sequence). This chain's CDR3 is CASSFSGSTDTQYF. The CDR3 nucleotides are TGTGCCAGCAGTTTTAGCGGTAGCACAGATACGCAGTATTTT.

The chain links TRBV24-1 to TRBJ2-1, with D maybe TRBD2 (6 bases). V shed 1 base and J shed 5 bases, with 11 bases lying between them. This CDR3 is built from 15 residues. The germline V gene encodes CDR1 KGHDR and CDR2 SFDVKD. CDR3 sequence: CATSDFGGTDNEQFF. CDR3 coding DNA: TGTGCCACCAGTGATTTCGGGGGAACTGACAATGAGCAGTTCTTC.

The chain couples TRBV10-1 to TRBJ2-7; the match to TRBD1 covers 9 bases. The V gene's germline CDR1 is WNHNN and CDR2 SYGVQD (reference sequence). The CDR3 spans 15 residues. Trimming removed 0 bases from V and 5 bases from J; junction bases left unmatched: 5. The CDR3 DNA follows: TGCGCCAGCAGTGAGTCCGGACAGGGGAGGAACGAGCAGTACTTC. Protein sequence: CASSESGQGRNEQYF.

The J gene is TRBJ1-1, the V gene TRBV19, with TRBD1 as a possible D gene (5 bases). The ends were cut back, 1 base at V and 0 bases at J, with 15 bases in the middle. The CDR3 extends over 17 amino acids. In germline, CDR1 is LNHDA, CDR2 SQIVND (reference sequence). The CDR3 protein is CASSIGAPDSLNTEAFF. The CDR3 DNA reads as TGTGCCAGTAGTATAGGGGCCCCCGACAGCTTGAACACTGAAGCTTTCTTT.